The 21 T cell receptor beta chains below come from one sample, sequenced in a study of beta chain features in type 1 diabetes. Study-wide points: Among all four CD4+ subsets, Type 1 diabetes patients had TCRB CDR3s that were moderately but significantly shorter.

Antigens of these TCRs are unknown. Sequencing targeted expressed TCRB transcripts, as all isolated RNA had been reverse transcribed. TCRdb's copy holds only in-frame clones and misses some; the assay was immunoSEQ multiplex PCR. The sample shows a few hundred thousand clones, approximately 12% of them seen only once. The sample taken for sequencing was naive CD4+ T cells from blood. The source of these receptors is a woman aged 18-35 years with type 1 diabetes.

This clone was observed a handful of times. The chain recombines TRBV29-1 with TRBJ2-1, with 9 bases fitting TRBD2. This CDR3 has 14 amino acids. Trimming took 7 bases from V and 3 from J; bases not matched to a gene: 7. The germline V gene has CDR1 SQVTM and CDR2 ANQGSEA. The CDR3 nucleotides are TGCAGCGGCGGGCGGGGGGGGCGCTACAATGAGCAGTTCTTC. Translation: CSGGRGGRYNEQFF.

This clone was counted only a few times. The J gene is TRBJ2-3, the V gene TRBV15; TRBD1 matches at 10 bases. V was pared by 5 bases and J by 1 base, with 6 bases of the junction left unmatched. The V gene's germline CDR1 is LNHNV and CDR2 YYDKDF (reference sequence). The CDR3 covers 16 residues. The CDR3 is CATSPRDRGRTDTQYF. CDR3 bases: TGTGCCACCAGCCCCCGGGACAGGGGCCGCACAGATACGCAGTATTTT.

This sequence joins TRBV7-3 and TRBJ2-1; D perhaps matches TRBD2 (5 bases). The CDR3 has 20 residues. Germline V gene sequence: CDR1 SGHTA, CDR2 FQGTGA. Trimming took off 4 bases at V and 3 bases at J, with 28 bases between the two ends. The DNA for the CDR3 is TGTGCCAGCAGCTCCACCGAGTGGCTAGCCGGATCCCCCTACTACAATGAGCAGTTCTTC. Protein sequence: CASSSTEWLAGSPYYNEQFF.

The chain carries TRBV5-1 and TRBJ2-7; 11 bases are shared with TRBD2. The trim removed 2 bases at V and 0 bases at J, leaving 7 bases unmatched. The CDR3 is 17 residues long. Germline assignment: CDR1 SGHRS and CDR2 YFSETQ. The CDR3 is CASSLRASGGLSYEQYF. For the CDR3, the DNA is TGCGCCAGCAGCTTAAGGGCTAGCGGGGGGCTCTCCTACGAGCAGTACTTC.

This clone was seen a handful of times. This rearrangement joins TRBV14 to TRBJ2-6, with unresolved D. The CDR3 is made up of 16 amino acids. From germline, CDR1 is SGHDN and CDR2 FVKESK. The V end was cut by 4 bases, the J end by 1 base, with 11 bases between. The CDR3 loop is CASSPRVGSGANVLTF. The CDR3 bases are TGTGCCAGCAGCCCACGGGTTGGGTCTGGGGCCAACGTCCTGACTTTC.

This chain connects TRBV19 to TRBJ1-1; TRBD1 might be the D (6 bases). With 5 bases removed from V and 0 bases from J, the gap between germline ends came to 13 bases. Per the germline V gene, CDR1 is LNHDA and CDR2 is SQIVND (reference sequence). The CDR3 sequence is 15 residues long. In DNA form, the CDR3 reads TGTGCCAGTAGTTCAACTACAGGGTTGAACACTGAAGCTTTCTTT. Translation: CASSSTTGLNTEAFF.

The genes are TRBV28 and TRBJ2-5, with D possibly matching TRBD2 (7 bases). The CDR3 sequence is 15 residues long. V shed 6 bases and J shed 4 bases, with 18 bases lying between them. Germline CDR1 reads MDHEN; CDR2 reads SYDVKM. The CDR3 protein is CASSLWGGGTETQYF. The CDR3 nucleotides are TGTGCCAGCAGCCTATGGGGGGGCGGGACAGAGACCCAGTACTTC.

This clone was counted between two and nine times. The chain employs TRBV5-4 and TRBJ1-2; 10 bases line up with TRBD1. Trimming cost V 4 bases and J 4 bases; bases outside gene matches: 7. The CDR3 totals 15 residues. Germline loops: CDR1 SGHNT, CDR2 YYREEE (reference sequence). The CDR3 region is CASSIRDRGRYGYTF. The CDR3 nucleotides are TGTGCCAGCAGCATACGGGACAGGGGACGCTATGGCTACACCTTC.

Only a few counts were recorded for this clone. The J gene is TRBJ2-1, the V gene TRBV4-3; 11 bases match TRBD1. CDR1 and CDR2 from the germline V gene are LGHNA and YSLEER. After removal of 1 base from V and 4 bases from J, the junction contained 9 bases not matched to a gene. There are 18 residues in the CDR3. This CDR3 is CASSQGDRGEAGYNEQFF. As DNA, the CDR3 is TGCGCCAGCAGCCAAGGGGACAGGGGGGAGGCCGGATACAATGAGCAGTTCTTC.

The rearrangement links TRBV5-1 to TRBJ2-3; 10 bases fit TRBD1. V shed 7 bases and J 0 bases; nucleotides not matched to a gene: 2. The CDR3 consists of 14 residues. In germline, CDR1 is SGHRS, CDR2 YFSETQ. The CDR3: CASGQGVSTDTQYF. CDR3 coding DNA: TGCGCCAGCGGACAGGGGGTCAGCACAGATACGCAGTATTTT.

This clone was seen a few times. The chain recombines TRBV6-6 with TRBJ1-1; possibly TRBD1 for D (5 bases). The germline V and J ends were trimmed by 5 bases and 4 bases, with 11 bases remaining between them. CDR3 size: 13 residues. Germline-derived CDR1 and CDR2 are MNHNY and SVGAGI (reference sequence). The CDR3 sequence is CASSGWGGTEAFF. CDR3 nucleotide sequence: TGTGCCAGCAGTGGTTGGGGGGGCACTGAAGCTTTCTTT.

Turning to this clone: Other nucleotide sequences from this sample produce the same CDR3. The chain has TRBV9 and TRBJ2-1, with D maybe TRBD2 (5 bases). This CDR3 spans 16 amino acids. The germline V and J ends were trimmed by 0 bases and 2 bases, with 12 bases remaining between them. The germline V gene has CDR1 SGDLS and CDR2 YYNGEE. The CDR3 DNA sequence: TGTGCCAGCAGCGTAGGGGGAGCTGGTGCCTACAATGAGCAGTTCTTC. It codes for CASSVGGAGAYNEQFF.

The chain joins TRBV4-1 to TRBJ2-7; 8 bases line up with TRBD1. J was trimmed by 4 bases and V by 0 bases; bases with no gene match: 5. CDR1 is MGHRA, CDR2 YSYEKL, per germline. The CDR3 contains 15 residues. The CDR3 DNA sequence: TGCGCCAGCAGCCAAGATCCGACAGGGGTTTACGAGCAGTACTTC. Its translation: CASSQDPTGVYEQYF.

The genes are TRBV7-9 and TRBJ2-2; tentative D call: TRBD1 (6 bases). This CDR3 spans 15 amino acids. Germline V gene lookup returns CDR1 SEHNR and CDR2 FQNEAQ (reference sequence). Trimming took off 5 bases at V and 2 bases at J, with 12 bases between the two ends. CDR3 nucleotides: TGTGCCAGCAGCCAGGGACAAGTAAACACCGGGGAGCTGTTTTTT. Encoded protein: CASSQGQVNTGELFF.

This clone was seen a few times. CDR3 residues: CASSPGLGNTEAFF. The CDR3 bases are TGCGCCAGCAGCCCTGGACTGGGGAACACTGAAGCTTTCTTT. This rearrangement joins TRBV4-1 to TRBJ1-1; D unclear. The CDR3 totals 14 residues. The germline V gene has CDR1 MGHRA and CDR2 YSYEKL. V dropped 4 bases and J dropped 1 base, with 10 bases sitting between them.

This clone has only a few counts. The rearrangement uses TRBV9 and TRBJ1-1; D is unclear. Trimming shortened V by 3 bases and J by 3 bases, and 12 bases separated the two germline ends. Germline assignment: CDR1 SGDLS and CDR2 YYNGEE. The CDR3 totals 14 residues. The CDR3 reads CASSGGGIHTEAFF. In nucleotides, the CDR3 is TGTGCCAGCAGCGGAGGAGGAATTCACACTGAAGCTTTCTTT.

V and J are TRBV5-1 and TRBJ2-1; 12 bases align to TRBD2. From germline, CDR1 is SGHRS and CDR2 YFSETQ. V lost 2 bases and J lost 8; bases outside the gene matches: 5. The CDR3 has 15 amino acids. The CDR3 reads CASSFLAGGQDEQFF. CDR3 in DNA: TGCGCCAGCAGCTTCCTAGCGGGGGGGCAGGATGAGCAGTTCTTC. Filled out from reference TRBV5-1 and TRBJ2-1, the complete variable domain reads KAGVTQTPRYLIKTRGQQVTLSCSPISGHRSVSWYQQTPGQGLQFLFEYFSETQRNKGNFPGRFSGRQFSNSRSEMNVSTLELGDSALYLCASSFLAGGQDEQFFGPGTRLTVL.

The V and J genes are TRBV2 and TRBJ2-2; D remains ambiguous. Looked up from germline, CDR1 is SNHLY and CDR2 is FYNNEI. The CDR3 extends over 12 amino acids. The CDR3 region is CGGRRGTGELFF. CDR3 coding DNA: TGTGGTGGGCGTCGTGGGACCGGGGAGCTGTTTTTT.

This clone was recorded a few times. The genes are TRBV29-1 and TRBJ1-2; D not resolved. CDR1 is SQVTM, CDR2 ANQGSEA, per germline. Trimming cost V 7 bases and J 8 bases, with 5 bases left between them. The CDR3 runs to 8 residues. This CDR3 reads CSESGYTF. Written as DNA, the CDR3 is TGCAGCGAAAGCGGCTACACCTTC.

This clone was counted a few times. V usage is TRBV7-2 and J usage is TRBJ2-1, with D tentatively TRBD2 (5 bases). CDR3 length: 15 residues. The germline V gene encodes CDR1 SGHTA and CDR2 FQGNSA. The V gene lost 4 bases and the J gene lost 3 bases, with 13 bases spanning the gap. CDR3 sequence (DNA): TGTGCCAGCAGCTCCTTAGCGACCGACTACAATGAGCAGTTCTTC. This translates into CASSSLATDYNEQFF.

This clone turned up a few times. V gene TRBV7-2 combines with J gene TRBJ1-1; 9 positions match TRBD1. CDR3 length: 14 residues. V dropped 5 bases and J dropped 10; count of bases not matched to a gene: 11. CDR1 and CDR2 from the germline V gene are SGHTA and FQGNSA. The CDR3 is CASSTGTGNVRAFF. Written as DNA, the CDR3 is TGTGCCAGCAGCACTGGGACAGGGAACGTTCGAGCTTTCTTT.